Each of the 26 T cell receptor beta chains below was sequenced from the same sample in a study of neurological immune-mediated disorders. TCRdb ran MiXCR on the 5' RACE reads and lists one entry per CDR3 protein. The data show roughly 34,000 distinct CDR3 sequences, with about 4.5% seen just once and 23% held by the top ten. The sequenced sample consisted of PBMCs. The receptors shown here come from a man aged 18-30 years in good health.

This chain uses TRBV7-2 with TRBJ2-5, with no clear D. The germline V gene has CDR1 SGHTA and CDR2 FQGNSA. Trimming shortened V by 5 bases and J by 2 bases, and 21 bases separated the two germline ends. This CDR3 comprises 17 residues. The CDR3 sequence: CASSPPGAIWIQETQYF. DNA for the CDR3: TGTGCCAGCAGCCCCCCCGGAGCGATTTGGATTCAAGAGACCCAGTACTTC.

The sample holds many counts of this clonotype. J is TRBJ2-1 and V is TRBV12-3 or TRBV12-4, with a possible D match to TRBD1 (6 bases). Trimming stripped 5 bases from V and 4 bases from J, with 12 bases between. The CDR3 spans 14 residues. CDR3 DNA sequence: TGTGCCAGCAGTCCCACAACAGGGTACAATGAGCAGTTCTTC. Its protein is CASSPTTGYNEQFF.

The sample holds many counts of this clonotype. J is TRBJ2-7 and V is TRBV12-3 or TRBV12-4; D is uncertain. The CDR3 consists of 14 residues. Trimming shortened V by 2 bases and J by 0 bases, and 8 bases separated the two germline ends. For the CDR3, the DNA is TGTGCCAGCAGTTTACGGCCACTCTCCTACGAGCAGTACTTC. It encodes CASSLRPLSYEQYF.

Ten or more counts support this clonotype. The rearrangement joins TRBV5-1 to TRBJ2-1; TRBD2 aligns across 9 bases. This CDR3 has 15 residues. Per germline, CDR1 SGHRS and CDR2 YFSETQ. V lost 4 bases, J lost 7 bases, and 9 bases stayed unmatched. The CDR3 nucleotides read TGCGCCAGCAGCCCCGGGACTAGCCAGGTGAATGAGCAGTTCTTC. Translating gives CASSPGTSQVNEQFF.

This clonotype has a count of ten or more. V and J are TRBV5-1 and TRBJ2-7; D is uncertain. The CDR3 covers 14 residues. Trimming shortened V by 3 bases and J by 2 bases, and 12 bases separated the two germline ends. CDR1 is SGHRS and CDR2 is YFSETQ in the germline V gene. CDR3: CASSSTGPTYEQYF. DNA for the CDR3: TGCGCCAGCAGCTCGACGGGTCCTACCTACGAGCAGTACTTC.

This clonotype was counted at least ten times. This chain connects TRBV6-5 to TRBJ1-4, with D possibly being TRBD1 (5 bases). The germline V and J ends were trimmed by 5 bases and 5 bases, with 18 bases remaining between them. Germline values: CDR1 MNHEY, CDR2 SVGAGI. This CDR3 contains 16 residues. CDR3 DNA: TGTGCCAGCAGTGGCCTCGGGGCAGGGCGGAATGAAAAACTGTTTTTT. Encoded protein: CASSGLGAGRNEKLFF.

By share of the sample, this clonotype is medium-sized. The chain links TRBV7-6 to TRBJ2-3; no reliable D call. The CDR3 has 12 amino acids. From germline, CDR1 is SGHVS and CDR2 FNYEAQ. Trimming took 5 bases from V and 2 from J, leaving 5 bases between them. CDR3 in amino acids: CASSPDTDTQYF. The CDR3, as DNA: TGTGCCAGCAGCCCCGACACAGATACGCAGTATTTT.

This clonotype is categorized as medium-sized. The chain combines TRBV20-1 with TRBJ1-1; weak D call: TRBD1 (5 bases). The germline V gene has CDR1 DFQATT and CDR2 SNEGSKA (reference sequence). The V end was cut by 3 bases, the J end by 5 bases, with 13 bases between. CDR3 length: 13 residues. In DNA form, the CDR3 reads TGCAGTGCTAGCCGGGACCCCGGGACTGAAGCTTTCTTT. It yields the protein CSASRDPGTEAFF.

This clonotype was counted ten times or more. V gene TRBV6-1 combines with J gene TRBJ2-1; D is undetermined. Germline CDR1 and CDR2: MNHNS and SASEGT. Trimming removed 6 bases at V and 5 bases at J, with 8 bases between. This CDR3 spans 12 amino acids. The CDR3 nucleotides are TGTGCCAGCAGCTCCCCTAACAATGAGCAGTTCTTC. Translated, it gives CASSSPNNEQFF.

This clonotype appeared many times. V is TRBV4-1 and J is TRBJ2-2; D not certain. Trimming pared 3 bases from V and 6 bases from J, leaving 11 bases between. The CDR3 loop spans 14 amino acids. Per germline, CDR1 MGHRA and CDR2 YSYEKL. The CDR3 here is CASSHTGSPGELFF. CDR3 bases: TGCGCCAGCAGCCATACCGGGTCCCCCGGGGAGCTGTTTTTT.

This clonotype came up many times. The CDR3 sequence is CSASGGQYDQPQHF. CDR3 nucleotide sequence: TGCAGTGCTTCTGGGGGGCAATACGATCAGCCCCAGCATTTT. The chain is built from TRBV20-1 and TRBJ1-5; D is possibly TRBD1 (6 bases). The CDR3 sequence is 14 residues long. Trimming left V 5 bases short and J 5 bases short, with 16 bases between. Germline assignment: CDR1 DFQATT and CDR2 SNEGSKA (reference sequence).

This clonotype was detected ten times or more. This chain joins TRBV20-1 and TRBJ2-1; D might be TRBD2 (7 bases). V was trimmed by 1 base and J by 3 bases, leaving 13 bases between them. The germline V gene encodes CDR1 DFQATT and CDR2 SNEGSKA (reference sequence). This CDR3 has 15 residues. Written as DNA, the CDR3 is TGCAGTGCTAGAGTTGGAGGGGGGGGCTACAATGAGCAGTTCTTC. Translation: CSARVGGGGYNEQFF.

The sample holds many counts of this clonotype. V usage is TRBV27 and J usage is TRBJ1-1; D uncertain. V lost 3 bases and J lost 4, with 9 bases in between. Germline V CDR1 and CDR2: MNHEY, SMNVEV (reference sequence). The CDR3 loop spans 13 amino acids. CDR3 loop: CASSLSQFTEAFF. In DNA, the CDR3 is TGTGCCAGCAGTTTGTCACAGTTCACTGAAGCTTTCTTT.

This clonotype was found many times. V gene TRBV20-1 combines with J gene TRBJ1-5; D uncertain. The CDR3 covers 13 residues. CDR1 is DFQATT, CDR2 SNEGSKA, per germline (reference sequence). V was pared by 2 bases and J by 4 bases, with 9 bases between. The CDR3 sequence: CSARPSANQPQHF. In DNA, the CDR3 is TGCAGTGCTAGACCATCGGCAAATCAGCCCCAGCATTTT.

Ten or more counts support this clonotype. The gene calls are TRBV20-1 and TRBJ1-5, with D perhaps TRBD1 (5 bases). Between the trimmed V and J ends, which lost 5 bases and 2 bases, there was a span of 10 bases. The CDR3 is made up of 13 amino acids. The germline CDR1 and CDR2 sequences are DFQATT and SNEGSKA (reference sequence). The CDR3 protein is CSAPGTGNQPQHF. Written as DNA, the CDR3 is TGCAGTGCTCCCGGGACGGGCAATCAGCCCCAGCATTTT.

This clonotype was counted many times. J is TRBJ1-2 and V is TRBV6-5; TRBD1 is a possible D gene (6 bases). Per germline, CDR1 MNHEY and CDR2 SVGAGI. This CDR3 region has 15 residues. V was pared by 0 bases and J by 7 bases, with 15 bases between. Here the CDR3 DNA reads TGTGCCAGCAGTTACTCCGGCCAGGGGAAGAGTGGCTACACCTTC. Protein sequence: CASSYSGQGKSGYTF.

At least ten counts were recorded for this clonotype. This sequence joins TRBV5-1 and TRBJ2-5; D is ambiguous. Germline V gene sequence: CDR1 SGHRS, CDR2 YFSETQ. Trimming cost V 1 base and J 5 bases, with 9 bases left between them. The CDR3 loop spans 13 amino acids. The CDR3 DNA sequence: TGCGCCAGCAGCTTGTCTGATTTGGAGACCCAGTACTTC. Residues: CASSLSDLETQYF.

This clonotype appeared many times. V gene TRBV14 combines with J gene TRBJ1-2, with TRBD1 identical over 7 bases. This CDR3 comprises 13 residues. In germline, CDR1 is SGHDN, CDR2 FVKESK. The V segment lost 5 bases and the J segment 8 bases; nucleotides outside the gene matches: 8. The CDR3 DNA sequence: TGTGCCAGCAGCAAAAGACAGGGCGTGGGCTACACCTTC. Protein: CASSKRQGVGYTF.

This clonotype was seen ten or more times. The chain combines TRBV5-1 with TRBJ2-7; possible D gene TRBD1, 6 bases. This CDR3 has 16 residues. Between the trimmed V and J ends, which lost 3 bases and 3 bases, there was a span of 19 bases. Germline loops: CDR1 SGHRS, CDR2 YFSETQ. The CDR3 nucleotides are TGCGCCAGCAGCTGGGGGCCCACAGGCTCTTTCTACGAGCAGTACTTC. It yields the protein CASSWGPTGSFYEQYF.

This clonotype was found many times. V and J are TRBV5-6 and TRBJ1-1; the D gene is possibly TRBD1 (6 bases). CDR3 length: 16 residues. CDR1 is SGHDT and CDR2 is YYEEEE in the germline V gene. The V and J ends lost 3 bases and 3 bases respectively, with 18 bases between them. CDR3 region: CASSWKQGSMYTEAFF. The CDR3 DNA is TGTGCCAGCAGCTGGAAACAGGGAAGTATGTACACTGAAGCTTTCTTT.

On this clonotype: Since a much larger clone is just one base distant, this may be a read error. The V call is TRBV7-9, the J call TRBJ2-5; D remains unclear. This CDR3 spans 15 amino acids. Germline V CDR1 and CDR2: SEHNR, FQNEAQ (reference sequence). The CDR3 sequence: CANSPIMVGQETQYF. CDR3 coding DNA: TGTGCCAACAGCCCCATAATGGTAGGACAAGAGACCCAGTACTTC.

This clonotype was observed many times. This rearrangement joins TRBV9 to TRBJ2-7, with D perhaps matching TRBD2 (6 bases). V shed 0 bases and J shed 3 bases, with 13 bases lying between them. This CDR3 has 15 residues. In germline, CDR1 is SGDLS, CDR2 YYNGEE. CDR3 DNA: TGTGCCAGCAGCGTAGGAATAGCGGCGATCTACGAGCAGTACTTC. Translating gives CASSVGIAAIYEQYF.

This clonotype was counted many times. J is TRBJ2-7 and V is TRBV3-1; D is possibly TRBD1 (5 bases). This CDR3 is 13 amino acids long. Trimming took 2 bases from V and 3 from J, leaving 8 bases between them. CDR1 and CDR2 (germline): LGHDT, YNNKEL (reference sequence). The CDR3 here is CASSQTGIYEQYF. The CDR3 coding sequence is TGTGCCAGCAGCCAAACAGGAATCTACGAGCAGTACTTC.

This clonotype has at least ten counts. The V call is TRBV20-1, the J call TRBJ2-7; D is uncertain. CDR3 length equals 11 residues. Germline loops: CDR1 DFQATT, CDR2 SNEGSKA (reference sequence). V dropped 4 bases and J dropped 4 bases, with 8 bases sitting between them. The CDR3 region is CSATNTYEQYF. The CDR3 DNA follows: TGCAGTGCTACTAATACTTACGAGCAGTACTTC.

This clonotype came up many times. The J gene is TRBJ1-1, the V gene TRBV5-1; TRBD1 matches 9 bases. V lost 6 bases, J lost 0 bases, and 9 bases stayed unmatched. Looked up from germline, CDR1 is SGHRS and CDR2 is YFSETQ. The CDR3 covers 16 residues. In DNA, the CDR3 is TGCGCCAGCAAATTTACAGGGGGCTGGATGAACACTGAAGCTTTCTTT. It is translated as CASKFTGGWMNTEAFF. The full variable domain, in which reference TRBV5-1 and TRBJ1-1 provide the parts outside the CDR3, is KAGVTQTPRYLIKTRGQQVTLSCSPISGHRSVSWYQQTPGQGLQFLFEYFSETQRNKGNFPGRFSGRQFSNSRSEMNVSTLELGDSALYLCASKFTGGWMNTEAFFGQGTRLTVV.

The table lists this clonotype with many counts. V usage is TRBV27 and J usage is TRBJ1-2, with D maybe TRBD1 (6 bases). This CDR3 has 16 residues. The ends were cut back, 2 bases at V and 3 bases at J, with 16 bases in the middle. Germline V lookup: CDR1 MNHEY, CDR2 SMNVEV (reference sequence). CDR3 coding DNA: TGTGCCAGCAGTTTAACAGGAGGGGGGATTTACTATGGCTACACCTTC. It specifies CASSLTGGGIYYGYTF.